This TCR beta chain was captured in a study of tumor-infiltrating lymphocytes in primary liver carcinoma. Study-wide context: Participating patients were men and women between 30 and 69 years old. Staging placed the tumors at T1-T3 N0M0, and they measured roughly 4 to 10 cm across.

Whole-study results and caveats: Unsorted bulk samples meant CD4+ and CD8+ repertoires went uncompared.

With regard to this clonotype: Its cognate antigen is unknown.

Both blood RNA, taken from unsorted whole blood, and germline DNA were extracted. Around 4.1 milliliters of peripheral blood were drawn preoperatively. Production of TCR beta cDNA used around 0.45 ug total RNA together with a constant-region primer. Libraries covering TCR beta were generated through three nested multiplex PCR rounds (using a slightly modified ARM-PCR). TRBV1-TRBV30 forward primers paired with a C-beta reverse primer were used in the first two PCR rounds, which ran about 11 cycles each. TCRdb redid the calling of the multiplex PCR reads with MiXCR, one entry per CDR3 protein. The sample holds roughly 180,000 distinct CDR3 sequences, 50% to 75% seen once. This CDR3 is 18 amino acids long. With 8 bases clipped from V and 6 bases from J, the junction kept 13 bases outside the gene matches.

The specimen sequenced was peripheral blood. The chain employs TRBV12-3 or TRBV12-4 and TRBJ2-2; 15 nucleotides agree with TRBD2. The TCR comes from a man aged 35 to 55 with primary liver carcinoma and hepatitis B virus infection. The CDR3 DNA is TGTGCCAGCGGTGGACTAGCGGGAGGGCCCAAACTAGCCGGGGAGCTGTTTTTT. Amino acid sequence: CASGGLAGGPKLAGELFF.